This entry lists 32 T cell receptor beta chains sequenced from one sample in a study of untreated major depressive disorder. General study results and limits: TRBV05-01 (Vbeta 5.1) usage was higher in CD4+ T cells of depressed patients than controls.

These TCRs are of unknown antigen specificity. Assay: immunoSEQ multiplex PCR; the TCRdb copy retains only in-frame clones and omits some. In the table there are more than 10,000 clones, 80% to 95% of which are singletons. The material sequenced was CD4+ T cells from PBMCs. Source of these receptors: a man aged 30-40 years with major depressive disorder.

The chain is built from TRBV5-6 and TRBJ2-5, with TRBD2 matching over 11 bases. The germline CDR1 and CDR2 sequences are SGHDT and YYEEEE. Trimming at V came to 4 bases and at J to 2 bases, leaving 4 bases not matched to a gene. This CDR3 region has 15 residues. CDR3 bases: TGTGCCAGCAGCAATAGCGGGGGGGGACAAGAGACCCAGTACTTC. As protein: CASSNSGGGQETQYF.

The rearrangement links TRBV2 to TRBJ1-1, with a possible D match to TRBD1 (5 bases). Deletions cut 6 bases from V and 1 base from J, with 12 bases between. The V gene's germline CDR1 is SNHLY and CDR2 FYNNEI. This CDR3 spans 14 amino acids. The DNA for the CDR3 is TGTGCCAGCAGAGAGACCGGGGGGAACACTGAAGCTTTCTTT. Translating gives CASRETGGNTEAFF.

The V and J genes are TRBV7-9 and TRBJ1-1, with 8 bases lining up with TRBD1. J gave up 1 base and V 1 base, and 5 bases lay outside the gene matches. Germline V lookup: CDR1 SEHNR, CDR2 FQNEAQ (reference sequence). The CDR3 covers 16 residues. In DNA, the CDR3 is TGTGCCAGCAGCTTAGGAATGGGGACAGGGAACACTGAAGCTTTCTTT. It specifies CASSLGMGTGNTEAFF.

The chain recombines TRBV6-6 with TRBJ2-5; 9 nucleotides agree with TRBD1. Germline V gene data show CDR1 as MNHNY and CDR2 as SVGAGI (reference sequence). Trimming removed 4 bases from V and 3 bases from J; junction bases left unmatched: 6. CDR3 length equals 15 residues. The CDR3 spells CASSFPQGAKETQYF. CDR3 DNA: TGTGCCAGCAGTTTCCCACAGGGGGCAAAAGAGACCCAGTACTTC.

CDR3 sequence reads: CASSLSGGATDTQYF. DNA for the CDR3: TGTGCCAGCAGCCTAAGCGGGGGAGCCACAGATACGCAGTATTTT. The chain links TRBV5-4 to TRBJ2-3, with 8 bases fitting TRBD2. V shed 4 bases and J 2 bases; nucleotides not matched to a gene: 6. Germline values: CDR1 SGHNT, CDR2 YYREEE (reference sequence). This CDR3 contains 15 residues. Drawing the rest from reference TRBV5-4 and TRBJ2-3, the complete variable domain is ETGVTQSPTHLIKTRGQQVTLRCSSQSGHNTVSWYQQALGQGPQFIFQYYREEENGRGNFPPRFSGLQFPNYSSELNVNALELDDSALYLCASSLSGGATDTQYFGPGTRLTVL.

V gene TRBV30 combines with J gene TRBJ2-4; TRBD2 is a possible D gene (5 bases). CDR3 length: 14 residues. The germline gives CDR1 GTSNPN, CDR2 SVGIG (reference sequence). V lost 4 bases and J lost 0, with 10 bases in between. The CDR3 sequence: CAWNIGLAKNIQYF. The CDR3, as DNA: TGTGCCTGGAATATAGGACTAGCCAAAAACATTCAGTACTTC.

The chain uses TRBV5-4 and TRBJ1-5; 10 nucleotides agree with TRBD1. CDR3 length: 14 amino acids. After removal of 4 bases from V and 4 bases from J, the junction contained 2 bases not matched to a gene. The germline V gene encodes CDR1 SGHNT and CDR2 YYREEE (reference sequence). The CDR3, as DNA: TGTGCCAGCAGCCCGGGACAGGGGAATCAGCCCCAGCATTTT. Translated, it gives CASSPGQGNQPQHF. Full variable domain (rest looked up from reference TRBV5-4 and TRBJ1-5): ETGVTQSPTHLIKTRGQQVTLRCSSQSGHNTVSWYQQALGQGPQFIFQYYREEENGRGNFPPRFSGLQFPNYSSELNVNALELDDSALYLCASSPGQGNQPQHFGDGTRLSIL.

The V and J genes are TRBV11-2 and TRBJ1-1; TRBD1 is a possible D gene (6 bases). In germline, CDR1 is SGHAT, CDR2 FQNNGV. The length of the CDR3 is 13 residues. The germline V and J ends were trimmed by 5 bases and 7 bases, with 14 bases remaining between them. This chain's CDR3 is CASSDNRADEAFF. In DNA, the CDR3 is TGTGCCAGCAGCGATAACAGGGCTGATGAAGCTTTCTTT.

The chain recombines TRBV7-3 with TRBJ2-3; a possible D gene is TRBD1 (6 bases). Trimming took off 4 bases at V and 1 base at J, with 15 bases between the two ends. The CDR3 loop spans 16 amino acids. Germline V gene sequence: CDR1 SGHTA, CDR2 FQGTGA. As DNA, the CDR3 is TGTGCCAGCAGCTCCCGGGACACGGGTGGCACAGATACGCAGTATTTT. Translating gives CASSSRDTGGTDTQYF.

V is TRBV6-5 and J is TRBJ1-6; D ambiguous. V lost 0 bases and J 5 bases, leaving 11 bases between the germline ends. Germline CDR1 is MNHEY and CDR2 is SVGAGI. This CDR3 is 16 amino acids long. CDR3 nucleotide sequence: TGTGCCAGCAGTTACTCGATGGTCGGCAATAATTCACCCCTCCACTTT. Translating it yields CASSYSMVGNNSPLHF.

The chain uses TRBV6-5 and TRBJ1-5; D remains ambiguous. The CDR3 totals 13 residues. Germline lookup yields CDR1 MNHEY and CDR2 SVGAGI. V lost 6 bases and J 0 bases, leaving 6 bases between the germline ends. The CDR3 protein is CASSLGSNQPQHF. CDR3 coding DNA: TGTGCCAGCAGCCTCGGTAGCAATCAGCCCCAGCATTTT.

The V call is TRBV6-1, the J call TRBJ2-7; D is ambiguous. The CDR3 consists of 13 residues. Germline-derived CDR1 and CDR2 are MNHNS and SASEGT. V was trimmed by 4 bases and J by 1 base, leaving 8 bases between them. The CDR3 reads CASSARDSYEQYF. The CDR3 coding sequence is TGTGCCAGCAGTGCTAGGGATTCCTACGAGCAGTACTTC.

V and J are TRBV28 and TRBJ2-7; 8 positions match TRBD1. The J segment lost 3 bases and the V segment lost 8 bases, leaving 6 bases of the junction unmatched. Per germline, CDR1 MDHEN and CDR2 SYDVKM. The CDR3 length is 13 residues. The CDR3 loop is CASRGQGNYEQYF. CDR3 coding DNA: TGTGCCAGCCGTGGACAGGGAAACTACGAGCAGTACTTC. Based on the CDR3 plus reference TRBV28 and TRBJ2-7, the full variable domain is DVKVTQSSRYLVKRTGEKVFLECVQDMDHENMFWYRQDPGLGLRLIYFSYDVKMKEKGDIPEGYSVSREKKERFSLILESASTNQTSMYLCASRGQGNYEQYFGPGTRLTVT.

The chain links TRBV7-3 to TRBJ1-2; 8 nucleotides match TRBD1. Losses at the gene ends were 4 bases for V and 7 bases for J; bases not matched to a gene: 5. This CDR3 region has 13 residues. CDR1 and CDR2 from the germline V gene are SGHTA and FQGTGA. The CDR3 bases are TGTGCCAGCAGCTCTGCAGGGGGCCGTGGCTACACCTTC. Translation: CASSSAGGRGYTF.

The chain combines TRBV9 with TRBJ2-3, with TRBD2 as a possible D gene (6 bases). This CDR3 has 14 residues. V lost 7 bases and J 6 bases, leaving 18 bases between the germline ends. Germline CDR1 is SGDLS and CDR2 is YYNGEE. The DNA for the CDR3 is TGTGCCAGCGATGGGGGAGGATTTTCGGATACGCAGTATTTT. Its protein product is CASDGGGFSDTQYF.

V usage is TRBV28 and J usage is TRBJ2-5; TRBD1 agrees at 8 bases. CDR1 MDHEN and CDR2 SYDVKM come from the germline V gene. The CDR3 covers 14 residues. V dropped 2 bases and J dropped 4; count of bases not matched to a gene: 3. CDR3 nucleotide sequence: TGTGCCAGCAGTTTACAGGGGGCTAGAGAGACCCAGTACTTC. This codes for CASSLQGARETQYF.

The J gene is TRBJ2-3, the V gene TRBV15; the D gene is possibly TRBD2 (6 bases). V was clipped by 0 bases and J by 9 bases, with 25 bases between them. Germline V gene lookup returns CDR1 LNHNV and CDR2 YYDKDF (reference sequence). CDR3 size: 18 residues. The DNA of the CDR3 is TGTGCCACCAGCAGAGAATCCCAGTTCGGGGGTAGGACGGAGACGCAGTATTTT. It translates to CATSRESQFGGRTETQYF.

The rearrangement joins TRBV6-6 to TRBJ1-6; D unclear. V was trimmed by 2 bases and J by 8 bases, leaving 13 bases between them. CDR1 is MNHNY and CDR2 is SVGAGI in the germline V gene (reference sequence). CDR3 size: 15 residues. In DNA, the CDR3 is TGTGCCAGCAGTTACACAACAGCCCCATATTCACCCCTCCACTTT. It encodes CASSYTTAPYSPLHF.

This rearrangement joins TRBV27 to TRBJ2-3; either TRBD1 or TRBD2 may fit D (6 bases each). Trimming left V 6 bases short and J 1 base short, with 14 bases between. The CDR3 consists of 15 residues. CDR1 MNHEY and CDR2 SMNVEV come from the germline V gene (reference sequence). Here the CDR3 DNA reads TGTGCCAGCAGCTTAAGGGGGGTCGGCACAGATACGCAGTATTTT. The encoded protein is CASSLRGVGTDTQYF.

CDR3 protein: CASSLRQTFNSPLHF. The CDR3 bases are TGTGCCAGCAGCTTGAGACAGACTTTTAATTCACCCCTCCACTTT. The J gene is TRBJ1-6, the V gene TRBV5-6; possible D gene TRBD1, 5 bases. There are 15 residues in the CDR3. The germline V and J ends were trimmed by 1 base and 6 bases, with 11 bases remaining between them. CDR1 and CDR2 (germline): SGHDT, YYEEEE.

The rearrangement joins TRBV27 to TRBJ1-6, with TRBD1 matching 9 bases. Germline CDR1 is MNHEY and CDR2 is SMNVEV (reference sequence). The V and J ends lost 3 bases and 11 bases, in that order; junction bases with no gene match: 2. The CDR3 loop spans 13 amino acids. The chain's CDR3 is CASSFRQGAPLHF. DNA for the CDR3: TGTGCCAGCAGTTTTCGACAGGGGGCACCCCTCCACTTT.

This chain joins TRBV7-2 and TRBJ2-7; D is perhaps TRBD1 (5 bases). Germline V gene data show CDR1 as SGHTA and CDR2 as FQGNSA. With 5 bases removed from V and 6 bases from J, the gap between germline ends came to 8 bases. The CDR3 runs to 11 residues. This CDR3 reads CASSQGSEQYF. Written as DNA, the CDR3 is TGTGCCAGCAGCCAGGGTAGCGAGCAGTACTTC. Together with reference TRBV7-2 and TRBJ2-7, the CDR3 gives the full variable domain: GAGVSQSPSNKVTEKGKDVELRCDPISGHTALYWYRQSLGQGLEFLIYFQGNSAPDKSGLPSDRFSAERTGGSVSTLTIQRTQQEDSAVYLCASSQGSEQYFGPGTRLTVT.

The V gene is TRBV27, the J gene TRBJ1-1; 11 bases are a match to TRBD1. With V trimmed by 3 bases and J by 1 base, 4 bases remained unmatched. CDR3 length: 16 amino acids. Germline loops: CDR1 MNHEY, CDR2 SMNVEV (reference sequence). CDR3 sequence: CASSFLGTGGNTEAFF. Here the CDR3 DNA reads TGTGCCAGCAGTTTCCTTGGGACAGGGGGGAACACTGAAGCTTTCTTT.

V and J are TRBV28 and TRBJ1-2; D unclear. The CDR3 sequence is 13 residues long. The germline gives CDR1 MDHEN, CDR2 SYDVKM. Trimming removed 3 bases from V and 4 bases from J, with 9 bases in between. CDR3 in amino acids: CASSLVSFYGYTF. The CDR3 nucleotides are TGTGCCAGCAGTTTGGTCAGTTTCTATGGCTACACCTTC.

This clone occurred once. The junction differs from germline at one of its ends, possibly a read error. The rearrangement links TRBV11-2 to TRBJ2-5, with a weak D call TRBD2 (5 bases). The CDR3 is made up of 12 amino acids. Germline-derived CDR1 and CDR2 are SGHAT and FQNNGV. The CDR3 sequence is CASSLDRGRQNF. The CDR3 bases are TGTGCCAGCAGCTTAGATCGGGGAAGACAAAACTTC.

The chain is built from TRBV18 and TRBJ1-5, with D maybe TRBD1 (5 bases). Germline CDR1 and CDR2: KGHSH and LQKENI. V was trimmed by 3 bases and J by 5 bases, leaving 8 bases between them. The CDR3 spans 13 residues. The CDR3: CASSPGGDQPQHF. The CDR3 bases are TGTGCCAGCTCACCTGGAGGGGATCAGCCCCAGCATTTT.

The chain recombines TRBV11-3 with TRBJ2-4; TRBD1 agrees at 9 bases. V lost 5 bases to trimming and J lost 0 bases; unmatched junction nucleotides: 5. CDR1 is SGHNT, CDR2 YENEEA, per germline. CDR3 length equals 16 residues. The CDR3 DNA is TGTGCCAGCAGCCCCGGGACAGGGCTAGCCAAAAACATTCAGTACTTC. Translating gives CASSPGTGLAKNIQYF. Based on the CDR3 plus reference TRBV11-3 and TRBJ2-4, the full variable domain is EAGVVQSPRYKIIEKKQPVAFWCNPISGHNTLYWYLQNLGQGPELLIRYENEEAVDDSQLPKDRFSAERLKGVDSTLKIQPAELGDSAVYLCASSPGTGLAKNIQYFGAGTRLSVL.

The chain recombines TRBV4-2 with TRBJ2-5; 8 bases are a match to TRBD2. The ends lost 4 bases at V and 5 bases at J; junction bases unmatched: 6. This CDR3 has 14 amino acids. Germline CDR1 LGHNA, CDR2 YNFKEQ. The CDR3 region has the DNA TGTGCCAGCAGCCTAACTACTAGCGGTGAGACCCAGTACTTC. This gives the protein CASSLTTSGETQYF.

The chain couples TRBV29-1 to TRBJ1-2; D call uncertain. The germline V gene has CDR1 SQVTM and CDR2 ANQGSEA. CDR3 length: 12 residues. Between the trimmed V and J ends, which lost 3 bases and 0 bases, there was a span of 5 bases. The CDR3 region has the DNA TGCAGCGTTGATTCCGCTAACTATGGCTACACCTTC. This codes for CSVDSANYGYTF.

The chain is built from TRBV19 and TRBJ1-6; a possible D gene is TRBD1 (5 bases). V was clipped by 4 bases and J by 9 bases, with 16 bases between them. The CDR3 spans 15 residues. CDR1 and CDR2 (germline): LNHDA, SQIVND (reference sequence). The chain's CDR3 is CASSTREWAFSPLHF. In DNA, the CDR3 is TGTGCCAGTAGTACCAGGGAATGGGCCTTTTCACCCCTCCACTTT.

This chain uses TRBV5-1 with TRBJ2-2, with TRBD2 matching 8 bases. Losses at the gene ends were 5 bases for V and 3 bases for J; bases not matched to a gene: 6. Germline V gene lookup returns CDR1 SGHRS and CDR2 YFSETQ. CDR3 length: 15 residues. CDR3 sequence (DNA): TGCGCCAGCAGTTGGAGCGGGGGAGACACCGGGGAGCTGTTTTTT. It yields the protein CASSWSGGDTGELFF.

The J gene is TRBJ1-2, the V gene TRBV5-1; D possibly corresponds to TRBD1 (6 bases). The CDR3 extends over 14 amino acids. V was pared by 4 bases and J by 3 bases, with 13 bases between. The germline CDR1 and CDR2 sequences are SGHRS and YFSETQ. CDR3 in DNA: TGCGCCAGCAGCGGGACAAATCTCGACTATGGCTACACCTTC. It is translated as CASSGTNLDYGYTF.